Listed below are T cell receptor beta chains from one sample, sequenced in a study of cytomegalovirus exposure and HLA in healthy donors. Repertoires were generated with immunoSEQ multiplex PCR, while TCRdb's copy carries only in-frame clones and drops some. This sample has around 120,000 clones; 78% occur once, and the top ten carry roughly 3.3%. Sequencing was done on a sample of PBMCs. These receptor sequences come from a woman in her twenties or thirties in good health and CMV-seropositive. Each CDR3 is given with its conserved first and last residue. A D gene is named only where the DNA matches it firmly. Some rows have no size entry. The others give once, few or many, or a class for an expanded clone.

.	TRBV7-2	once	CASSSDWPSTEAFF
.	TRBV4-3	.	CASSQDLQGSYNEQFF
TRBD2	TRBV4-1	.	CASSQGRAGGLTDTQYF
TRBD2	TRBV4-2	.	CASSQAGGSYEQYF
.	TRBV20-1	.	CSVKRTPLHF
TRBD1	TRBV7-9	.	CASRQGQSSYEQYF
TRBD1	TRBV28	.	CASSSWTGQETQYF
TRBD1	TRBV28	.	CASWGTGGPDTQYF
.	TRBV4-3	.	CASSPEGLSTGELFF
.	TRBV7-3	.	CASSPGSGELFF
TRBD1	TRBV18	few	CASSGTGGTNQPQHF
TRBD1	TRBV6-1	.	CASTRQGSDTQYF